Listed below are T cell receptor beta chains from one sample, sequenced in a study of T cell changes during pregnancy in multiple sclerosis. The data were produced by immunoSEQ multiplex PCR, yet TCRdb's version contains in-frame clones alone and is incomplete. The sample records roughly 90,000 clones, less than 95% being singletons. Sequences were derived from peripheral blood, sampled in the first trimester of pregnancy. The receptor source for this set is a female donor in good health, enrolled as a control in a pregnancy study. Both conserved end residues are part of each CDR3. Fields, in order: V gene, CDR3 length, D gene, clone size, J gene, CDR3 protein, CDR3 DNA. The D gene is left open where the match is weak. The size entry is marked missing in some rows and otherwise reads once, few, many or a size class.

TRBV5-4,15,.,.,TRBJ2-6,CASSLPGSGANVLTF,TGTGCCAGCAGCTTGCCAGGGTCTGGGGCCAACGTCCTGACTTTC
TRBV6-5,15,.,.,TRBJ1-3,CASSAALGSGNTIYF,TGTGCCAGCAGCGCGGCATTGGGCTCTGGAAACACCATATATTTT
TRBV10-3,14,TRBD1,.,TRBJ2-5,CAISDGQGQETQYF,TGTGCCATCAGTGACGGACAGGGACAAGAGACCCAGTACTTC
TRBV4-2,16,.,.,TRBJ1-3,CASSQDSSSSGNTIYF,TGTGCCAGCAGCCAAGATTCTAGCAGCTCTGGAAACACCATATATTTT
TRBV7-8,12,.,.,TRBJ2-1,CASSLGPGEQFF,TGTGCCAGCAGCTTAGGGCCTGGTGAGCAGTTCTTC
TRBV7-2,13,.,.,TRBJ1-1,CASSPGGEQKAFF,TGTGCCAGCAGCCCGGGGGGGGAACAAAAAGCTTTCTTT
TRBV5-5,13,.,.,TRBJ1-5,CASSDGGGSPQHF,TGTGCCAGCAGCGATGGGGGGGGATCGCCCCAGCATTTT
TRBV15,14,.,.,TRBJ2-7,CATSDRKRPYEQYF,TGTGCCACCAGCGACAGGAAACGGCCCTACGAGCAGTACTTC
TRBV7-9,13,TRBD1,.,TRBJ1-3,CASSGTGGNTIYF,TGTGCCAGTTCCGGGACAGGTGGAAACACCATATATTTT
TRBV30,13,TRBD1,.,TRBJ1-5,CAGNRGNNQPQHF,TGTGCCGGAAACAGGGGTAACAATCAGCCCCAGCATTTT
TRBV4-3,15,TRBD1,.,TRBJ1-3,CASSLSGQGYNTIYF,TGCGCCAGCAGCCTAAGCGGACAGGGGTACAACACCATATATTTT
TRBV11-2,14,.,.,TRBJ1-2,CASSPDWQGYGYTF,TGTGCCAGCAGCCCTGACTGGCAAGGATATGGCTACACCTTC
TRBV30,13,.,.,TRBJ1-6,CAWSPNGRSPLHF,TGTGCCTGGAGCCCTAACGGGAGGTCACCCCTCCACTTT
TRBV5-5,16,.,.,TRBJ2-7,CASSPKTRTGGDEQYF,TGTGCCAGCAGCCCAAAAACTAGGACCGGCGGGGACGAGCAGTACTTC
TRBV10-3,12,.,few,TRBJ2-1,CAISEGGDEQFF,TGTGCCATCAGTGAAGGGGGAGATGAGCAGTTCTTC
TRBV29-1,13,TRBD1,.,TRBJ2-1,CSVGQGSYNEQFF,TGCAGCGTCGGACAGGGATCCTACAATGAGCAGTTCTTC
TRBV6-5,14,TRBD1,.,TRBJ2-7,CASSFSTGGYEQYF,TGTGCCAGCAGTTTCTCGACAGGGGGATACGAGCAGTACTTC
TRBV7-9,14,.,.,TRBJ1-2,CASSRGRQGYGYTF,TGTGCCAGCAGCCGAGGGAGGCAGGGATATGGCTACACCTTC
TRBV7-9,15,.,.,TRBJ2-2,CASSLGHLNTGELFF,TGTGCCAGCAGCTTAGGGCATTTGAACACCGGGGAGCTGTTTTTT
TRBV7-2,13,.,.,TRBJ2-2,CASSLPFTGELFF,TGTGCCAGCAGCTTACCCTTCACTGGGGAGCTGTTTTTT
TRBV5-1,15,TRBD2,.,TRBJ2-7,CASSWGGQGGHEQYF,TGCGCCAGCAGCTGGGGGGGTCAGGGAGGCCACGAGCAGTACTTC
TRBV7-9,15,TRBD1,.,TRBJ1-4,CASSYEGTGVEKLFF,TGTGCCAGCAGCTACGAGGGGACAGGGGTTGAAAAACTGTTTTTT
TRBV19,15,.,.,TRBJ1-3,CASRTDPGSGNTIYF,TGTGCCAGTAGGACCGACCCGGGTTCTGGAAACACCATATATTTT
TRBV6-4,15,.,.,TRBJ2-2,CASSEGTTTTGELFF,TGTGCCAGCAGTGAGGGGACAACTACGACCGGGGAGCTGTTTTTT
TRBV18,17,TRBD1,.,TRBJ2-6,CASSPGTGLSGANVLTF,TGTGCCAGCTCACCCGGGACAGGGCTCTCTGGGGCCAACGTCCTGACTTTC
TRBV7-2,17,TRBD2,.,TRBJ2-1,CASSLVKVAGGYNEQFF,TGTGCCAGCAGCTTAGTTAAAGTAGCGGGGGGCTACAATGAGCAGTTCTTC